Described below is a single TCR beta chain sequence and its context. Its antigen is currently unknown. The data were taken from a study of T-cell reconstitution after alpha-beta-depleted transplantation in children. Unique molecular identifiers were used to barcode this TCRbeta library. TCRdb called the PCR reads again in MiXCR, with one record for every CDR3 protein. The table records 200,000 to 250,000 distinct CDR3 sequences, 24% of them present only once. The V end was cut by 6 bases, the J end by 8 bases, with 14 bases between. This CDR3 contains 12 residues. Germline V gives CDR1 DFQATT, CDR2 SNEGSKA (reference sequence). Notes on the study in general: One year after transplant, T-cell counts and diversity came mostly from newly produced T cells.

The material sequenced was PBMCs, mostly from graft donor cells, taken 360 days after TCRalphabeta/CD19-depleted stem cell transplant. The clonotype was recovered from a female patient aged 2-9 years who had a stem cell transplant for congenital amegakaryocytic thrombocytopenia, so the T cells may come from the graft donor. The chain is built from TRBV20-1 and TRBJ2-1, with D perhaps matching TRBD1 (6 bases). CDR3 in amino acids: CSADRFRDEQFF. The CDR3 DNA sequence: TGCAGTGCCGACAGGTTTCGCGATGAGCAGTTCTTC.